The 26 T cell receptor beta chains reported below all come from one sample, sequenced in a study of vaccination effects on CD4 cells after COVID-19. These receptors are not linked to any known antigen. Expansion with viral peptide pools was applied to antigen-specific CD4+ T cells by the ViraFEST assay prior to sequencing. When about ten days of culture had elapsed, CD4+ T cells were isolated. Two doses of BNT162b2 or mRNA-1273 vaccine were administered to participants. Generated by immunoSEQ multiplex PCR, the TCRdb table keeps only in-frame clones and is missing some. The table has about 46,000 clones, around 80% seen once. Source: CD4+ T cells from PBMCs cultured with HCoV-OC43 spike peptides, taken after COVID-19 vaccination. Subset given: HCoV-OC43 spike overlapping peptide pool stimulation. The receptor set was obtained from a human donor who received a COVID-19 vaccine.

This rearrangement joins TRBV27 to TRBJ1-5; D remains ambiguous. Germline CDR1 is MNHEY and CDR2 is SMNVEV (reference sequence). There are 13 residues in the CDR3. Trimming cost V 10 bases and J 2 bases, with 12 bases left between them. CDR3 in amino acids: CAIGGVGNQPQHF. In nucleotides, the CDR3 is TGTGCCATCGGCGGGGTTGGCAATCAGCCCCAGCATTTT.

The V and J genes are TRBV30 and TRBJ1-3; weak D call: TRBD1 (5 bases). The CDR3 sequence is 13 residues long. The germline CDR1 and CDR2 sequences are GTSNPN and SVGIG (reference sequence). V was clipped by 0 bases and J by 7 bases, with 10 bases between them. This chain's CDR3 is CAWSVDTRNTIYF. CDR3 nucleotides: TGTGCCTGGAGTGTGGACACCCGGAACACCATATATTTT.

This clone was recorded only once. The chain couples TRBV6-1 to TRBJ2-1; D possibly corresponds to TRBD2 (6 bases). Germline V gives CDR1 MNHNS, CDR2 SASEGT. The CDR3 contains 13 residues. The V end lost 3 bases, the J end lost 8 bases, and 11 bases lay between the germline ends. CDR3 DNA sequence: TGTGCCAGCAGTGAGTCCAGGGAGGATGAGCAGTTCTTC. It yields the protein CASSESREDEQFF.

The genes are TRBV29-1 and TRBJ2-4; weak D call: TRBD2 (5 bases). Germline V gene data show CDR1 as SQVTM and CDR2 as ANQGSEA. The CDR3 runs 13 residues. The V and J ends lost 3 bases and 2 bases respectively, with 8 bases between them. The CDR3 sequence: CSVEAGTKNIQYF. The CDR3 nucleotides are TGCAGCGTTGAGGCGGGTACCAAAAACATTCAGTACTTC.

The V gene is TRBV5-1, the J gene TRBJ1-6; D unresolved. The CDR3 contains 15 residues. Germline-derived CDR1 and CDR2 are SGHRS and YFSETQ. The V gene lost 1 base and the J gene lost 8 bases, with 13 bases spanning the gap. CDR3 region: CASSLQVISDSPLHF. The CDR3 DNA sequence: TGCGCCAGCAGCTTGCAAGTGATTTCGGATTCACCCCTCCACTTT.

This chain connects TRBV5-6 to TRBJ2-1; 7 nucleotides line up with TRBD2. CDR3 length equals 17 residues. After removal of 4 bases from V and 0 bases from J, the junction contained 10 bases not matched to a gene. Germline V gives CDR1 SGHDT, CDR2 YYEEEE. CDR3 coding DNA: TGTGCCAGCAGCCTACTAGCGTTCAATAGCTCCTACAATGAGCAGTTCTTC. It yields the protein CASSLLAFNSSYNEQFF.

The CDR3: CASSYSRYNEQFF. The CDR3 coding sequence is TGTGCCAGCAGTTACAGCCGATACAATGAGCAGTTCTTC. This chain connects TRBV27 to TRBJ2-1; D remains unclear. CDR1 is MNHEY and CDR2 is SMNVEV in the germline V gene (reference sequence). Trimming took 4 bases from V and 4 from J, leaving 8 bases between them. The CDR3 consists of 13 residues.

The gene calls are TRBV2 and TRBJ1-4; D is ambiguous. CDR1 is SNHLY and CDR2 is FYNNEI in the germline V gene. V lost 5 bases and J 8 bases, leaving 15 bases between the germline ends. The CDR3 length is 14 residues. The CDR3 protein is CASSNRLVGEKLFF. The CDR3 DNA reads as TGTGCCAGCAGTAATCGATTGGTTGGGGAAAAACTGTTTTTT.

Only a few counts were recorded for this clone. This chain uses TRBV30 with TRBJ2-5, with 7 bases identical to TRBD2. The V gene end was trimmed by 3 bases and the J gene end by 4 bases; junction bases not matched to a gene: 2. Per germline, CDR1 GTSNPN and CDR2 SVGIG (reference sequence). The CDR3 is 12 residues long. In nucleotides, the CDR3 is TGTGCCTGGAGAGCTAGCGGAGAGACCCAGTACTTC. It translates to CAWRASGETQYF.

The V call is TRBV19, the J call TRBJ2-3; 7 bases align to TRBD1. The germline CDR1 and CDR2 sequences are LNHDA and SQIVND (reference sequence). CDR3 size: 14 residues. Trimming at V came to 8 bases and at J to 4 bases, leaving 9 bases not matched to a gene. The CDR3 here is CASGTERGADTQYF. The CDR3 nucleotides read TGTGCCAGTGGGACAGAGAGAGGCGCAGATACGCAGTATTTT.

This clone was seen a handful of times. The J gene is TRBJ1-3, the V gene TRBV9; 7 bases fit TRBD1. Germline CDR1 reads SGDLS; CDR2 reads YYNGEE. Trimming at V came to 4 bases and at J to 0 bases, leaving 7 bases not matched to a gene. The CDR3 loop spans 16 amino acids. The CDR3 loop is CASSPRQGNSGNTIYF. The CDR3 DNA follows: TGTGCCAGCAGCCCCAGACAGGGCAACTCTGGAAACACCATATATTTT.

CDR3 region: CASSYRGLSSYEQYF. In DNA form, the CDR3 reads TGTGCCAGCTCCTACAGGGGGCTTAGCTCCTACGAGCAGTACTTC. The chain has TRBV18 and TRBJ2-7; 9 bases are shared with TRBD1. Germline CDR1 is KGHSH and CDR2 is LQKENI. Unmatched junction bases numbered 6, after V lost 6 bases and J lost 0 bases. The CDR3 runs 15 residues. Full variable domain (outside the CDR3, taken from reference TRBV18 and TRBJ2-7): NAGVMQNPRHLVRRRGQEARLRCSPMKGHSHVYWYRQLPEEGLKFMVYLQKENIIDESGMPKERFSAEFPKEGPSILRIQQVVRGDSAAYFCASSYRGLSSYEQYFGPGTRLTVT.

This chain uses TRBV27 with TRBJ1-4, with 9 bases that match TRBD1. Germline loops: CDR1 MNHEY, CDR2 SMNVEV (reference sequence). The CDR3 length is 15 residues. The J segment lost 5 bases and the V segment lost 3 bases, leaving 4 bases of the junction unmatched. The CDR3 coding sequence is TGTGCCAGCAGTTTCGCGGGACAGGGAAATGAAAAACTGTTTTTT. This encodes CASSFAGQGNEKLFF.

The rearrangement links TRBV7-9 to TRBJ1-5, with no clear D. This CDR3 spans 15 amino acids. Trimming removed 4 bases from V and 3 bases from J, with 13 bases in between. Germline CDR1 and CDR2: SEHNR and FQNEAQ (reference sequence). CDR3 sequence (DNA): TGTGCCAGCAGCTCCCTTAATCAGCCCAATCAGCCCCAGCATTTT. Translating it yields CASSSLNQPNQPQHF.

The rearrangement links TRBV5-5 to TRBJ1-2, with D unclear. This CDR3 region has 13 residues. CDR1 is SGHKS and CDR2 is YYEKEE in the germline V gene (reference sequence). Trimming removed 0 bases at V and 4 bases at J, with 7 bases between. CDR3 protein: CASSLANSYGYTF. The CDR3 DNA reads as TGTGCCAGCAGCTTGGCCAACAGCTATGGCTACACCTTC. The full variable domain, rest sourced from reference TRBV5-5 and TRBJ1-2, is DAGVTQSPTHLIKTRGQQVTLRCSPISGHKSVSWYQQVLGQGPQFIFQYYEKEERGRGNFPDRFSARQFPNYSSELNVNALLLGDSALYLCASSLANSYGYTFGSGTRLTVV.

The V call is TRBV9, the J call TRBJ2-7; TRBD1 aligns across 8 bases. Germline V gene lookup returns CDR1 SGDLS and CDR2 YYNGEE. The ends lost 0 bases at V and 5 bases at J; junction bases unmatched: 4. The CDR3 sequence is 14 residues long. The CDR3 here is CASSVEDRVHEQYF. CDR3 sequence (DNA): TGTGCCAGCAGCGTAGAGGACAGGGTCCACGAGCAGTACTTC.

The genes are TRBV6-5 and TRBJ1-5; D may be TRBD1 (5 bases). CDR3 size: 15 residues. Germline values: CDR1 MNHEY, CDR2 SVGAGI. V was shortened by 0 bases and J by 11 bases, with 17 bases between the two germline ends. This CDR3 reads CASSYSGTRAGAQHF. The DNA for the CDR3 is TGTGCCAGCAGTTACTCCGGGACCCGGGCGGGGGCCCAGCATTTT.

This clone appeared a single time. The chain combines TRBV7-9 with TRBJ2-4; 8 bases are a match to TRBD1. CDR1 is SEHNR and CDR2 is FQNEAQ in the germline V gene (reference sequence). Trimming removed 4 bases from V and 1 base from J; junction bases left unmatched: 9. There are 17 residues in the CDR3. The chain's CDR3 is CASSSSTGERAKNIQYF. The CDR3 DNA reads TGTGCCAGCAGCTCCTCGACAGGGGAGAGGGCCAAAAACATTCAGTACTTC.

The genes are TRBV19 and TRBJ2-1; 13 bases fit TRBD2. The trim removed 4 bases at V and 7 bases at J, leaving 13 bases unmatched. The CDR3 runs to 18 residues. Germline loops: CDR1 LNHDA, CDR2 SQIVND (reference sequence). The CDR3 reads CASSKTPLTSGRENEQFF. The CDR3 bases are TGTGCCAGTAGTAAAACCCCTTTAACTAGCGGGAGGGAAAATGAGCAGTTCTTC.

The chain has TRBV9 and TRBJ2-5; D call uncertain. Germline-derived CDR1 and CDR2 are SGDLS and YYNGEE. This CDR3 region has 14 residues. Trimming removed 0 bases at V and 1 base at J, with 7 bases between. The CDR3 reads CASSVGRAQETQYF. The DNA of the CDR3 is TGTGCCAGCAGCGTAGGCCGGGCCCAAGAGACCCAGTACTTC.

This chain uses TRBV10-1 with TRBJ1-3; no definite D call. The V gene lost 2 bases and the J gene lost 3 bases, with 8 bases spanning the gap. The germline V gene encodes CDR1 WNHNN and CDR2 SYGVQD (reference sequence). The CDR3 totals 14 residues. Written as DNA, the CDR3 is TGCGCCAGCAGTGAGCCGGAAGATGGAAACACCATATATTTT. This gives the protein CASSEPEDGNTIYF.

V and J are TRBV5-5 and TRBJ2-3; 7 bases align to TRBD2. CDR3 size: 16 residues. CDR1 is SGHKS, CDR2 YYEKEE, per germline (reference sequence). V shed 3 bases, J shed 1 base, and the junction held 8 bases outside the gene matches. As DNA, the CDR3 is TGTGCCAGCAGCTGGAGGGGAGGGGAAGGCACAGATACGCAGTATTTT. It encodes CASSWRGGEGTDTQYF.

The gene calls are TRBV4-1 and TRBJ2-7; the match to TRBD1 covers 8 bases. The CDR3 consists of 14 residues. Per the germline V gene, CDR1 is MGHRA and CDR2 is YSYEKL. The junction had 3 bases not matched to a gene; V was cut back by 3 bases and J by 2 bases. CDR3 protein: CASSQTGVPYEQYF. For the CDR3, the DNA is TGCGCCAGCAGCCAGACAGGGGTCCCCTACGAGCAGTACTTC.

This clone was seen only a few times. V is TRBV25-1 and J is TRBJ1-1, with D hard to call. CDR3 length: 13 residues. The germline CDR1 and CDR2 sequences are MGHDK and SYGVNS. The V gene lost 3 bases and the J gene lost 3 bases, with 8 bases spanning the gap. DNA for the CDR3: TGTGCCAGCAGTGAGGGTACGTACACTGAAGCTTTCTTT. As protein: CASSEGTYTEAFF. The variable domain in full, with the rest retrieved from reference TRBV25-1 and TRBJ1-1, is EADIYQTPRYLVIGTGKKITLECSQTMGHDKMYWYQQDPGMELHLIHYSYGVNSTEKGDLSSESTVSRIRTEHFPLTLESARPSHTSQYLCASSEGTYTEAFFGQGTRLTVV.

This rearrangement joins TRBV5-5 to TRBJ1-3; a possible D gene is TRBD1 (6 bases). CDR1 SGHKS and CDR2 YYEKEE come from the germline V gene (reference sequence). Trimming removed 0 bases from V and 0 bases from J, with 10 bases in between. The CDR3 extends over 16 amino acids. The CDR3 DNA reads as TGTGCCAGCAGCTTGGTTGGACAGCTCTCTGGAAACACCATATATTTT. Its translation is CASSLVGQLSGNTIYF.

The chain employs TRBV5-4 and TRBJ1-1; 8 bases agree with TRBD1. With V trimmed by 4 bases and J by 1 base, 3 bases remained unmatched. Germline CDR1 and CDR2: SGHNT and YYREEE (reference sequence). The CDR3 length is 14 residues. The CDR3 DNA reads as TGTGCCAGCAGCATTGACAGGGGGAACACTGAAGCTTTCTTT. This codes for CASSIDRGNTEAFF.